This T cell receptor (beta chain) was recovered during a study of blood T cell repertoires in COVID-19. The table came from immunoSEQ multiplex PCR; TCRdb's copy has only in-frame clones and leaves some out. The sample yields approximately 50,000 clones, 85% to 95% seen once. The CDR3 runs 18 residues. The germline V and J ends were trimmed by 2 bases and 6 bases, with 26 bases remaining between them. The germline CDR1 and CDR2 sequences are KGHSH and LQKENI. The material sequenced was peripheral blood. V and J are TRBV18 and TRBJ2-7, with a possible D match to TRBD2 (6 bases). This TCR was sampled from a human donor in a cohort sampled during active COVID-19. The CDR3 DNA sequence: TGTGCCAGCTCACCAATGTCGTCGCTGTCTGGCGGGAAAGTCGAGCAGTACTTC. Translating it yields CASSPMSSLSGGKVEQYF.